This TCR beta chain was sequenced during a study of cytomegalovirus exposure and HLA in healthy donors. The study's findings and limits: Most TCR sequences were seen very rarely across donors, but some public TCRs occurred in many. V- and J-gene trimming in TCR beta was tied to a missense DCLRE1C variant by an analysis performed later.

PCR amplification relied on 60 Vbeta primers (plus 13 Jbeta primers). Some clones are missing from TCRdb's copy, which holds only in-frame ones; the method was immunoSEQ multiplex PCR. This table holds around 100,000 clones, 74% found once. A note on this clone: Antigen specificity is unknown.

The germline V and J ends were trimmed by 4 bases and 3 bases, with 23 bases remaining between them. The germline gives CDR1 WNHNN, CDR2 SYGVQD (reference sequence). The CDR3 runs to 18 residues. What was sequenced was PBMCs. The chain has TRBV10-1 and TRBJ2-3; D perhaps matches TRBD2 (6 bases). This sequence was found in a man aged 45-65 years in good health and CMV-seropositive. The CDR3 DNA sequence: TGCGCCAGCAGTGGGAGGTCTGGCGGGGAGATAACAACAGATACGCAGTATTTT. Translating gives CASSGRSGGEITTDTQYF.